This T cell receptor (beta chain) was recorded in a study of shared clonotypes between healthy human individuals. The wider study: Researchers assigned three CD4 naive, three CD4 memory, two CD8 naive and one CD8 memory plate to each donor. Study-wide findings and caveats: Naive CD4 clonotypes were shared across a few donors at 5% to 6%.

Genomic DNA per cell subset filled all wells of several immunoSEQ plates. Roughly 200 ng DNA, 25,000 to 30,000 T cell genomes, went into each sorted-subset replicate PCR. Measured with immunoSEQ multiplex PCR; TCRdb has only the in-frame clones, and not every one. The data show about 2.4 million clones, over 85% seen once. For this clone: Its antigen is undetermined.

V was shortened by 2 bases and J by 5 bases, with 14 bases between the two germline ends. This CDR3 comprises 15 residues. Germline V lookup: CDR1 SGDLS, CDR2 YYNGEE. The chain links TRBV9 to TRBJ2-1, with D tentatively TRBD2 (6 bases). This TCR was sampled from a man younger than 30 in good health. Some clones in this sample may be carry-over from other donors' samples. Material: naive CD4+ T cells from PBMCs. As for subset: CD45RA+ positively selected. CDR3 coding DNA: TGTGCCAGCAGCGTTAGAACAGCGGGCCACAATGAGCAGTTCTTC. Protein sequence: CASSVRTAGHNEQFF.